This T cell receptor beta chain stems from a study of spatial heterogeneity in lung cancer. Germline V gives CDR1 SGHTA, CDR2 FQGTGA. Trimming removed 5 bases at V and 4 bases at J, with 8 bases between. CDR3 length: 13 residues. This clonotype was detected only a few times. Its antigen remains unknown. This beta chain appears as a stray read in a library generated for alpha chains; its size is not informative. One entry per CDR3 protein results from TCRdb running MiXCR on the 5' RACE reads. The table records fewer than 20,000 distinct CDR3 sequences, 5.8% of them present only once. General study results and limits: Expanded intratumoral alpha and beta TCR counts tracked tumor mutation counts.

As to time point: sample taken at primary tumor resection. The sample was lung tumor tissue, taken at surgery. The TCR originated in a female donor with early-stage non-small cell lung cancer. This chain uses TRBV7-3 with TRBJ2-2, with D unclear. As DNA, the CDR3 is TGTGCCAGCAGCCTTCTAGGCACCGGGGAGCTGTTTTTT. Amino acid sequence: CASSLLGTGELFF.